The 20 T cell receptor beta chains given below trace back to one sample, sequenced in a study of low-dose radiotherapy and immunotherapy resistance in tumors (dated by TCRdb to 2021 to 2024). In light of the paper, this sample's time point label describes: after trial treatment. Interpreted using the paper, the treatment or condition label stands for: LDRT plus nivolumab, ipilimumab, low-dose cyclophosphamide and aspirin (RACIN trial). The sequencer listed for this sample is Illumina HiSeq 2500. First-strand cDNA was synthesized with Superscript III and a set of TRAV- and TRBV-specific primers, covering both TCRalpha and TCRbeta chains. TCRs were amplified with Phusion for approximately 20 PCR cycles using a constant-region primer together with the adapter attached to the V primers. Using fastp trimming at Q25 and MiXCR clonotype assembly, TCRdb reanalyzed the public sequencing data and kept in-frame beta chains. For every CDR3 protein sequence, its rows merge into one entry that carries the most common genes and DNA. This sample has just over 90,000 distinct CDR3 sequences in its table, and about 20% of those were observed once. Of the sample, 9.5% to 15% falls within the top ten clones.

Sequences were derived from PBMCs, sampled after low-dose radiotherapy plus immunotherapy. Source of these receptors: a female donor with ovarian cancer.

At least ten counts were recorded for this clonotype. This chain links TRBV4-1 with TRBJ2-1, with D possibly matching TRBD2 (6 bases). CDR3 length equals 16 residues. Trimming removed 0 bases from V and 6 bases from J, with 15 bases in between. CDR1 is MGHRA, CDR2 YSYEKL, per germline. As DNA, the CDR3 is TGCGCCAGCAGCCAAGATGGCGGGACGCGGCTCAATGAGCAGTTCTTC. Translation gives CASSQDGGTRLNEQFF.

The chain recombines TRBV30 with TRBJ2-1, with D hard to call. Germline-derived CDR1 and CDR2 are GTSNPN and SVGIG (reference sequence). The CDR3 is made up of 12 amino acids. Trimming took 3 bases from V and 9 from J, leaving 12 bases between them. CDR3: CAWRQLRSEQFF. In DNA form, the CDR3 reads TGTGCCTGGAGGCAACTACGGAGTGAGCAGTTCTTC. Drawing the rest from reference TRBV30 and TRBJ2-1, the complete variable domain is SQTIHQWPATLVQPVGSPLSLECTVEGTSNPNLYWYRQAAGRGLQLLFYSVGIGQISSEVPQNLSASRPQDRQFILSSKKLLLSDSGFYLCAWRQLRSEQFFGPGTRLTVL.

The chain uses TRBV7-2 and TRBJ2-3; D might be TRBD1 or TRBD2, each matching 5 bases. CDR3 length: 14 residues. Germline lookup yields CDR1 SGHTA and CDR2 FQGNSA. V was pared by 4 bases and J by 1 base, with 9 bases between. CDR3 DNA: TGTGCCAGCAGCTACCGGGGCGGCACAGATACGCAGTATTTT. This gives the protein CASSYRGGTDTQYF.

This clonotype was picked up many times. CDR3 region: CASSAGGVYNEQFF. The CDR3 coding sequence is TGTGCCAGCAGCGCGGGGGGGGTCTACAATGAGCAGTTCTTC. V is TRBV6-6 and J is TRBJ2-1, with 9 bases that match TRBD2. The CDR3 totals 14 residues. Germline assignment: CDR1 MNHNY and CDR2 SVGAGI (reference sequence). V shed 6 bases, J shed 3 bases, and the junction held 3 bases outside the gene matches.

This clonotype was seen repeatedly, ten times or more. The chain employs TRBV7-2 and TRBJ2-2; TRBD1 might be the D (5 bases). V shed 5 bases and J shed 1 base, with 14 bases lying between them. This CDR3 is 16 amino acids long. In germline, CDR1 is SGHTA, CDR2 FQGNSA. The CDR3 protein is CASSAQGFGNTGELFF. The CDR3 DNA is TGTGCCAGCAGCGCGCAGGGTTTCGGGAACACCGGGGAGCTGTTTTTT. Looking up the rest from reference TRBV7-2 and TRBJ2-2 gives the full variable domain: GAGVSQSPSNKVTEKGKDVELRCDPISGHTALYWYRQSLGQGLEFLIYFQGNSAPDKSGLPSDRFSAERTGGSVSTLTIQRTQQEDSAVYLCASSAQGFGNTGELFFGEGSRLTVL.

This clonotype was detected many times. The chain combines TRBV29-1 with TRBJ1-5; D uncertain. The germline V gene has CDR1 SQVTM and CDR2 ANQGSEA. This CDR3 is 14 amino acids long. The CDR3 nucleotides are TGCCCCGCGGTGGGTGAAGGAGGCAATCAGCCCCAGCATTTT. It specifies CPAVGEGGNQPQHF. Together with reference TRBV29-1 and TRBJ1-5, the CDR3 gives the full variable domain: SAVISQKPSRDICQRGTSLTIQCQVDSQVTMMFWYRQQPGQSLTLIATANQGSEATYESGFVIDKFPISRPNLTFSTLTVSNMSPEDSSIYLCPAVGEGGNQPQHFGDGTRLSIL.

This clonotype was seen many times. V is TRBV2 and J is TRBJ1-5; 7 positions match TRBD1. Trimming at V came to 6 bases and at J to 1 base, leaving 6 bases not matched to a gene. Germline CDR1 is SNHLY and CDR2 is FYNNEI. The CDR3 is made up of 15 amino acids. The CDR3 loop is CASRADRRSNQPQHF. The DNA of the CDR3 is TGTGCCAGCAGGGCGGACAGGCGAAGCAATCAGCCCCAGCATTTT.

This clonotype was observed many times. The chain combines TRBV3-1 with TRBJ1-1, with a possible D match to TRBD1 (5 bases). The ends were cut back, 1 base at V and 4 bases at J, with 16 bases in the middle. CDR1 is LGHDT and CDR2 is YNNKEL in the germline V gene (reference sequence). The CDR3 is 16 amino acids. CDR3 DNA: TGTGCCAGCAGCCAAGTGAGGGGAGGCCTGGGCACTGAAGCTTTCTTT. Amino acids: CASSQVRGGLGTEAFF.

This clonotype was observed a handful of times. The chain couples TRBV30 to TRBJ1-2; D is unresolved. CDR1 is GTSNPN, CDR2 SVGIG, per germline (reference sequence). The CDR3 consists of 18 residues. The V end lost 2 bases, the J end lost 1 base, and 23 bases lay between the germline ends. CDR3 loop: CAWSSPTSRDFDNYGYTF. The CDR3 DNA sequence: TGTGCCTGGAGTTCACCGACTTCCCGGGATTTTGATAACTATGGCTACACCTTC.

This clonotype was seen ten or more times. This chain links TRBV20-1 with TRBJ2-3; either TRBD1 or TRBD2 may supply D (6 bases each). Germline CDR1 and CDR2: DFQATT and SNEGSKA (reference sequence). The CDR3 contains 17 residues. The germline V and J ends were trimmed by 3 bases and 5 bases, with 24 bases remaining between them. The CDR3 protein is CSASSASREGGGDTQYF. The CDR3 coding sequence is TGCAGTGCTAGTTCGGCTAGCCGCGAGGGGGGTGGAGATACGCAGTATTTT.

The CDR3 nucleotides are TGTGCCAGCAGCGCCCGGCCTAGCGGTTACTACGAGCAGTACTTC. It is translated as CASSARPSGYYEQYF. The gene calls are TRBV5-6 and TRBJ2-7; 7 nucleotides agree with TRBD2. Per germline, CDR1 SGHDT and CDR2 YYEEEE. V shed 4 bases, J shed 3 bases, and the junction held 10 bases outside the gene matches. The CDR3 contains 15 residues.

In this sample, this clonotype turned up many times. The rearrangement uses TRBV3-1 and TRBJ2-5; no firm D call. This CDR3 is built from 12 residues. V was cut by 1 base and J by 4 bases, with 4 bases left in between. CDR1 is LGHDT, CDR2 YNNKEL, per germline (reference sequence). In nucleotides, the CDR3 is TGTGCCAGCAGCCAAGTCGGAGAGACCCAGTACTTC. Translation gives CASSQVGETQYF.

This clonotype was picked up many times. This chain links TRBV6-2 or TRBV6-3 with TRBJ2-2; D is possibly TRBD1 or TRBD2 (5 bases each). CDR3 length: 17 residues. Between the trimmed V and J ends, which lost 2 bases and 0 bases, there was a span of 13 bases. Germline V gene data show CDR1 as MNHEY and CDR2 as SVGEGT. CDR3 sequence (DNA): TGTGCCAGCAGTTACCCCGCCGGGACGCCGAACACCGGGGAGCTGTTTTTT. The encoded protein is CASSYPAGTPNTGELFF.

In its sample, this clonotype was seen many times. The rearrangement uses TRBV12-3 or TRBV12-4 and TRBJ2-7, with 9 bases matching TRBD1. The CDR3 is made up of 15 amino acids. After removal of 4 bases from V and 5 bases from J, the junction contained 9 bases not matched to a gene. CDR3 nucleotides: TGTGCCAGCAGTTCCTACCCTAGACAGGGGGACGAGCAGTACTTC. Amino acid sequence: CASSSYPRQGDEQYF.

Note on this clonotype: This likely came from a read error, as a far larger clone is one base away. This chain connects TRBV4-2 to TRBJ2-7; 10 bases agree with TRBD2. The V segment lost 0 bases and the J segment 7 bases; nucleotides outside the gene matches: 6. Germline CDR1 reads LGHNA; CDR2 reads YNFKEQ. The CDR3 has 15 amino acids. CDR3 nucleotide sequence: TGTGCCAGCAGCCAAGAGGAGCGGGAGGGAAATGAGCAGTACTTC. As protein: CASSQEEREGNEQYF.

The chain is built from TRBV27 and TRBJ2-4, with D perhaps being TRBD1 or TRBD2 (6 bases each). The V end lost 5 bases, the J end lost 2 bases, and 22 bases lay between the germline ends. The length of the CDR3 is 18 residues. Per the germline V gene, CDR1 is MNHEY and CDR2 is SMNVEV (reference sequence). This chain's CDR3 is CASSSSWFRGRTKNIQYF. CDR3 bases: TGTGCCAGCAGTAGTTCGTGGTTCCGGGGGCGAACCAAAAACATTCAGTACTTC.

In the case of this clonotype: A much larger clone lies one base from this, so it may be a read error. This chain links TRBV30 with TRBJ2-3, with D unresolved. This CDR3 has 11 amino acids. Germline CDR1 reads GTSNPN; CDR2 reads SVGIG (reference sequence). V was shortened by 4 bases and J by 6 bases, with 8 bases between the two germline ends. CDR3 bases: TGTGCCTGGAATTTGGGGGATACGCAGTATTTT. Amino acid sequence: CAWNLGDTQYF. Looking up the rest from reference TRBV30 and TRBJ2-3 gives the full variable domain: SQTIHQWPATLVQPVGSPLSLECTVEGTSNPNLYWYRQAAGRGLQLLFYSVGIGQISSEVPQNLSASRPQDRQFILSSKKLLLSDSGFYLCAWNLGDTQYFGPGTRLTVL.

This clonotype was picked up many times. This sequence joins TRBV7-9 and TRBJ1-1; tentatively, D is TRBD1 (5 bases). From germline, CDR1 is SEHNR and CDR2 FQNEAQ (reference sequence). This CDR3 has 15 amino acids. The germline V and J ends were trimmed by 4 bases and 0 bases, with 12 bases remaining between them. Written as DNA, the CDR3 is TGTGCCAGCAGCTCGGGGGTTGCGATGAACACTGAAGCTTTCTTT. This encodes CASSSGVAMNTEAFF.

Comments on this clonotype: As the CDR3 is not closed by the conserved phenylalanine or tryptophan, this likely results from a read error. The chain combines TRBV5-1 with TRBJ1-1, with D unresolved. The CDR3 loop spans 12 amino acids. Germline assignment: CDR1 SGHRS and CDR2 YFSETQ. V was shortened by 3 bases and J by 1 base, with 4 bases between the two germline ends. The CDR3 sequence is CASSCTNTEAFI. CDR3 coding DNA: TGCGCCAGCAGCTGCACGAACACTGAAGCTTTCATT.

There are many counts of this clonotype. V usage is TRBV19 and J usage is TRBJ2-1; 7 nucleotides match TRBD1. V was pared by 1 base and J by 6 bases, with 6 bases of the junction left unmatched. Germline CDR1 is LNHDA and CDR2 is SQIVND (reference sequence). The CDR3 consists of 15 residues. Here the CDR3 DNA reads TGTGCCAGTAGTATAGGGGACAGAAGTCCCAATGAGCAGTTCTTC. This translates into CASSIGDRSPNEQFF.